This record covers a single T cell receptor (beta chain). Its antigen is unknown. This entry comes from a study of T cells in Graves' hyperthyroidism and ophthalmopathy. Study-wide results and caveats: Most thyroid clonotypes with frequency above 0.001 were detected in blood. Separation of ophthalmopathy from stable hyperthyroidism was achieved by a 13 V-J model.

Patients with uncontrolled infections, other autoimmune diseases, pregnancy or lactation were excluded. Clinical symptoms, serum thyroxine and TRAb, thyroid ultrasound and orbital computed tomography together formed the diagnostic basis. The source material, RNA transcripts, was used to amplify TCR beta CDR3 regions. A first-round RT-PCR of the TCR CDR3 used the HTBI primer set. TCRdb called the multiplex PCR reads again in MiXCR, with one record for every CDR3 protein. Seen here are about 540,000 distinct CDR3 sequences, approximately 44% observed once, and the top ten hold around 7.7%. The specimen was peripheral blood or thyroid tissue (not recorded which). The clonotype was recovered from a woman under 30 with Graves' hyperthyroidism.

Here the CDR3 reads CASGLARQETQYF. DNA of the CDR3: TGTGCCAGCGGACTAGCGAGGCAAGAGACCCAGTACTTC. The chain links TRBV2 to TRBJ2-5; TRBD2 aligns across 9 bases. CDR3 size: 13 residues. CDR1 and CDR2 from the germline V gene are SNHLY and FYNNEI. V lost 8 bases and J lost 2; bases outside the gene matches: 3.